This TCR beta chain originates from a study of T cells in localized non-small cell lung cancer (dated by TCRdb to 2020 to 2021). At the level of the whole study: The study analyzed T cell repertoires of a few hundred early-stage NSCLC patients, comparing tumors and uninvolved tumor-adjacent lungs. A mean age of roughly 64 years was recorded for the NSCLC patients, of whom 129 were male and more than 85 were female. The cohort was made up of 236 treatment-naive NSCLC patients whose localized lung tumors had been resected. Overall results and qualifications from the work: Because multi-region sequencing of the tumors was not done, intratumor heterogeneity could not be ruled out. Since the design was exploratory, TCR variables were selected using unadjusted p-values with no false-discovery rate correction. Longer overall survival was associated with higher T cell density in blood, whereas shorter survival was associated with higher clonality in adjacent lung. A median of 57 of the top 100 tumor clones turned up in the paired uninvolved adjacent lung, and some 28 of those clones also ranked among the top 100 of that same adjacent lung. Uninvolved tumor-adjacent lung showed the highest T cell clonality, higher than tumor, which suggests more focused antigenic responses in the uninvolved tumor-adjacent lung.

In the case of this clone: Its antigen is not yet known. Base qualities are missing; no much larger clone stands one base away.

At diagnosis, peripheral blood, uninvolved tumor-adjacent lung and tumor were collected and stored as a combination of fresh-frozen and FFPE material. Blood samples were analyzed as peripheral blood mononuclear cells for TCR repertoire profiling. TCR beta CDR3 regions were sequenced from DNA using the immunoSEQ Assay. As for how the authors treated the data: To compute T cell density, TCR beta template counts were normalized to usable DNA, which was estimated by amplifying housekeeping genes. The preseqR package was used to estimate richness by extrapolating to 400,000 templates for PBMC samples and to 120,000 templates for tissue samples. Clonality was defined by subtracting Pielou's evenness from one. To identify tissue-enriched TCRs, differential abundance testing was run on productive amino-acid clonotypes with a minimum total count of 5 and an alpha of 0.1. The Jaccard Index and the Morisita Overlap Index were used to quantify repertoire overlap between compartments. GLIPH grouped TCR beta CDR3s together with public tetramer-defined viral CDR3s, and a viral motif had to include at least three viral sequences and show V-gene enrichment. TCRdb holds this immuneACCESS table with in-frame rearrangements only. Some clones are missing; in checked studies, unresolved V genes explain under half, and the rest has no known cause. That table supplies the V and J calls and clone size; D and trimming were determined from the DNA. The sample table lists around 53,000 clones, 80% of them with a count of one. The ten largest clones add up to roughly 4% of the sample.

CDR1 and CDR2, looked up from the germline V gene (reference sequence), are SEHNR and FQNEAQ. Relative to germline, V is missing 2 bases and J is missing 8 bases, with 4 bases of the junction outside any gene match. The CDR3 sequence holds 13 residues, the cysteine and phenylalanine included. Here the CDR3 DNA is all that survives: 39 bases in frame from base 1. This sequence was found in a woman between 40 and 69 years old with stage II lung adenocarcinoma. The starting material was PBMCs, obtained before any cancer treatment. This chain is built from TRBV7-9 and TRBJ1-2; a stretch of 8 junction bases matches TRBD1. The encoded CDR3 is CASSLSTGGGYTF. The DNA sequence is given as TGTGCCAGCAGCTTATCAACAGGGGGAGGCTACACCTTC.